Sequencing of this T cell receptor beta chain was carried out in a study of T cells expressing NK-cell markers. TCRdb reprocessed the 5' RACE reads and keeps a single row for each CDR3 protein, giving no DNA. The sample includes about 400,000 distinct CDR3 sequences. About this clonotype: Its antigen is as yet unknown.

From germline, CDR1 is LGHDT and CDR2 YNNKEL (reference sequence). The CDR3 sequence is 15 residues long. Points from the study as a whole: Where several donors were concerned, these clonotypes also led the CD3+CD56-NKG2C+ fraction.

This chain links TRBV3-1 with TRBJ2-5; lacking DNA, the TRBD1 call made by TCRdb goes unchecked. Sequencing used blood T cells: a sorted CD56 or NKG2C T cell subset, CD4+ or CD8+ T cells, or bulk PBMC T cells (not recorded which). The sequence was obtained from a woman between 50 and 59 years old in good health. This chain's CDR3 is CASSQDEQGEETQYF.